Listed below are T cell receptor beta chains from one sample, sequenced in a study of memory CD4+ T cells and cytomegalovirus serostatus. The table came from immunoSEQ multiplex PCR; TCRdb's copy has only in-frame clones and leaves some out. The sample includes about 50,000 clones, 60% to 85% of them seen just once. The sample comprised memory CD4+ T cells from blood. All receptors come from an adult in good health and CMV-seronegative. CDR3s include the opening cysteine and the closing phenylalanine or tryptophan. The D gene is left open where the match is weak. Clone size appears in some rows only: once, few, many, or a class for an expanded clone.

>TRBJ2-3|13|TRBV6-5|.|.
CATTPGITDTQYF
TGTGCCACGACACCAGGGATCACAGATACGCAGTATTTT
>TRBJ2-7|13|TRBV19|.|.
CASMGRGEYEQYF
TGTGCCAGTATGGGCCGCGGGGAGTACGAGCAGTACTTC
>TRBJ1-1|13|TRBV27|.|.
CASSLGRQTEAFF
TGTGCCAGCAGTTTAGGGCGACAAACTGAAGCTTTCTTT
>TRBJ1-4|14|TRBV6-6|.|TRBD1
CASSPGGGGEKLFF
TGTGCCAGCAGTCCAGGGGGCGGCGGGGAAAAACTGTTTTTT
>TRBJ2-5|15|TRBV29-1|.|.
CSVEGWVAAGETQYF
TGCAGCGTTGAGGGGTGGGTAGCCGCAGGGGAGACCCAGTACTTC
>TRBJ1-3|16|TRBV5-1|few|TRBD1
CASSLSGTGVGNTIYF
TGCGCCAGCAGCTTATCCGGGACAGGGGTCGGAAACACCATATATTTT
>TRBJ2-2|12|TRBV19|.|.
CASSIGGGELFF
TGTGCCAGTAGTATAGGCGGCGGGGAGCTGTTTTTT
>TRBJ1-2|13|TRBV4-2|once|TRBD1
CASSFRDRDGYTF
TGTGCCAGCAGCTTTCGGGACAGGGATGGCTACACCTTC
>TRBJ1-5|15|TRBV27|few|.
CASSLEGSGRQPQHF
TGTGCCAGCAGTTTAGAGGGCAGCGGGAGACAGCCCCAGCATTTT
>TRBJ2-7|9|TRBV19|.|.
CAWGPEQYF
TGTGCCTGGGGGCCCGAGCAGTACTTC
>TRBJ1-2|16|TRBV25-1|.|.
CASSDMQGKANYGYTF
TGTGCCAGCAGTGATATGCAGGGGAAGGCTAACTATGGCTACACCTTC
>TRBJ1-4|15|TRBV7-2|.|.
CASSLVRGPREKLFF
TGTGCCAGCAGCTTAGTAAGGGGACCACGAGAAAAACTGTTTTTT
>TRBJ2-3|15|TRBV11-3|.|TRBD1
CASSSGTVETDTQYF
TGTGCCAGCAGTTCCGGGACAGTCGAAACAGATACGCAGTATTTT
>TRBJ1-1|14|TRBV19|.|.
CASTKGQRNTEAFF
TGTGCCAGCACAAAAGGGCAGCGGAACACTGAAGCTTTCTTT
>TRBJ1-2|15|TRBV4-3|.|.
CASRPEELPNYGYTF
TGCGCCAGCAGACCCGAGGAGCTTCCCAACTATGGCTACACCTTC
>TRBJ2-3|12|TRBV2|few|.
CASRQGTDTQYF
TGTGCCAGCAGACAGGGCACAGATACGCAGTATTTT
>TRBJ1-6|15|TRBV6-1|.|.
CASSPSEGGNSPLHF
TGTGCCAGCAGCCCCTCGGAGGGGGGGAATTCACCCCTCCACTTT
>TRBJ2-1|13|TRBV7-9|.|.
CASSLEVRGEQFF
TGTGCCAGCAGCTTAGAGGTCAGGGGCGAGCAGTTCTTC
>TRBJ2-3|16|TRBV27|.|.
CASSGGLGRNTDTQYF
TGTGCCAGCAGTGGGGGGTTGGGGAGGAACACAGATACGCAGTATTTT
>TRBJ2-7|14|TRBV6-5|once|.
CASSSDFTLYEQYF
TGTGCCAGCAGCAGTGACTTCACCCTTTACGAGCAGTACTTC
>TRBJ1-5|15|TRBV9|few|.
CASSVGLDSNQPQHF
TGTGCCAGCAGCGTAGGACTAGATAGCAATCAGCCCCAGCATTTT
>TRBJ1-2|16|TRBV5-1|.|.
CASSSIRGGANYGYTF
TGCGCCAGCAGCTCCATCCGCGGGGGCGCTAACTATGGCTACACCTTC
>TRBJ2-2|16|TRBV11-1|once|.
CASSSDGREDTGELFF
TGTGCCAGCAGCTCCGATGGCAGGGAGGATACCGGGGAGCTGTTTTTT
>TRBJ2-1|12|TRBV19|.|.
CASSIAENEQFF
TGTGCCAGTAGTATAGCAGAGAACGAGCAGTTCTTC
>TRBJ2-6|15|TRBV7-9|once|.
CASSSEGVWANVLTF
TGTGCCAGCAGCTCAGAGGGGGTCTGGGCCAACGTCCTGACTTTC
>TRBJ2-7|13|TRBV2|.|.
CASSERRTYEQYF
TGTGCCAGCAGTGAGCGCAGGACCTACGAGCAGTACTTC
>TRBJ2-7|15|TRBV7-2|.|TRBD2
CASSSAGLATHEQYF
TGTGCCAGCAGCTCGGCGGGACTAGCTACCCACGAGCAGTACTTC
>TRBJ1-1|14|TRBV7-9|few|TRBD1
CASSREGANTEAFF
TGTGCCAGCAGTAGGGAGGGGGCGAACACTGAAGCTTTCTTT
>TRBJ2-5|15|TRBV19|.|.
CASRRGRQGEETQYF
TGTGCCAGTCGTAGAGGGAGGCAGGGCGAAGAGACCCAGTACTTC
>TRBJ2-3|16|TRBV30|.|TRBD2
CAWSRRAGEYTDTQYF
TGTGCCTGGAGTCGAAGAGCGGGGGAGTACACAGATACGCAGTATTTT
>TRBJ2-3|16|TRBV7-8|.|.
CASSLGWLAAGDTQYF
TGTGCCAGCAGCTTAGGCTGGCTAGCAGCGGGAGATACGCAGTATTTT
>TRBJ1-5|14|TRBV19|.|.
CASRPGTNNQPQHF
TGTGCCAGTAGGCCAGGGACAAACAATCAGCCCCAGCATTTT
>TRBJ2-1|14|TRBV11-3|.|TRBD2
CASSPLGGANEQFF
TGTGCCAGCAGCCCCCTCGGGGGGGCCAATGAGCAGTTCTTC
>TRBJ2-5|17|TRBV5-4|.|TRBD2
CASSAGLAGPEGETQYF
TGTGCCAGCAGCGCGGGACTAGCGGGCCCGGAAGGAGAGACCCAGTACTTC
>TRBJ1-4|17|TRBV5-6|.|.
CASTNRGFGLWREKLFF
TGTGCCAGCACTAATAGAGGGTTTGGCTTATGGAGGGAAAAACTGTTTTTT
>TRBJ2-2|16|TRBV10-2|few|TRBD2
CASSDLAAEDTGELFF
TGCGCCAGCAGCGACCTAGCGGCAGAGGACACCGGGGAGCTGTTTTTT
>TRBJ1-1|11|TRBV5-1|.|.
CASKGNTEAFF
TGCGCCAGCAAGGGGAACACTGAAGCTTTCTTT
>TRBJ2-3|14|TRBV5-4|few|.
CASRQGRSTDTQYF
TGTGCCAGCAGACAAGGGAGGAGCACAGATACGCAGTATTTT
>TRBJ1-4|14|TRBV5-1|.|.
CASSLGGTNEKLFF
TGCGCCAGCAGCTTGGGCGGCACCAATGAAAAACTGTTTTTT
>TRBJ2-3|16|TRBV11-1|.|TRBD1
CASSLEATGGTDTQYF
TGTGCCAGCAGCTTAGAAGCGACAGGGGGCACAGATACGCAGTATTTT
>TRBJ1-6|13|TRBV10-3|.|TRBD1
CATYGQGNSPLHF
TGTGCCACCTACGGACAGGGAAATTCACCCCTCCACTTT
>TRBJ1-6|15|TRBV5-6|.|.
CASSLRTGGDSPLHF
TGTGCCAGCAGCTTGAGAACGGGGGGGGATTCACCCCTCCACTTT
>TRBJ1-6|16|TRBV7-3|.|.
CASSLRGGGYNSPLHF
TGTGCCAGCAGCCTCCGAGGAGGGGGGTATAATTCACCCCTCCACTTT
>TRBJ1-2|16|TRBV27|once|TRBD1
CASSFSGTGYFWGYTF
TGTGCCAGCAGTTTCTCCGGGACAGGGTATTTTTGGGGCTACACCTTC
>TRBJ1-2|15|TRBV7-9|.|.
CASSNTGGGGYGYTF
TGTGCCAGCAGCAATACGGGGGGAGGTGGCTATGGCTACACCTTC
>TRBJ2-7|16|TRBV5-1|.|.
CASSLEARGRHYEQYF
TGCGCCAGCAGCTTGGAAGCCAGGGGCCGACACTACGAGCAGTACTTC
>TRBJ2-1|12|TRBV2|.|.
CASNSILNEQFF
TGTGCCAGCAACAGTATCCTCAATGAGCAGTTCTTC
>TRBJ1-5|15|TRBV25-1|.|.
CASSERGAGNQPQHF
TGTGCCAGCAGTGAACGGGGCGCGGGCAATCAGCCCCAGCATTTT
>TRBJ1-6|14|TRBV6-1|.|.
CASSVKVSNSPLHF
TGTGCCAGCAGTGTCAAGGTTTCTAATTCACCCCTCCACTTT
>TRBJ1-1|14|TRBV5-4|.|.
CASSLAGQNTEAFF
TGTGCCAGCAGCTTGGCAGGACAGAACACTGAAGCTTTCTTT
>TRBJ1-1|21|TRBV4-2|.|.
CASSQDFGGHQVVGGNTEAFF
TGTGCCAGCAGCCAAGATTTTGGTGGGCATCAGGTCGTGGGGGGGAACACTGAAGCTTTCTTT
>TRBJ1-5|13|TRBV2|.|.
CASEEESNQPQHF
TGTGCCAGCGAAGAAGAGAGCAATCAGCCCCAGCATTTT
>TRBJ1-1|14|TRBV6-5|once|TRBD1
CASSSTGGNTEAFF
TGTGCCAGCAGTTCGACAGGGGGGAACACTGAAGCTTTCTTT
>TRBJ1-2|10|TRBV19|.|.
CASTLGVYTF
TGTGCCAGTACGCTCGGGGTCTACACCTTC
>TRBJ2-6|18|TRBV9|.|.
CASTLSGTGGSGANVLTF
TGTGCCAGCACCCTCTCTGGAACAGGTGGCTCTGGGGCCAACGTCCTGACTTTC
>TRBJ2-5|13|TRBV7-3|.|.
CASSLTGYETQYF
TGTGCCAGCAGCCTAACAGGGTATGAGACCCAGTACTTC
>TRBJ2-2|12|TRBV7-9|few|.
CASSLDAGELFF
TGTGCCAGCAGCTTAGACGCCGGGGAGCTGTTTTTT
>TRBJ2-5|15|TRBV5-1|.|TRBD1
CASSSTLTGEETQYF
TGCGCCAGCAGCTCGACTTTAACAGGGGAAGAGACCCAGTACTTC
>TRBJ2-3|15|TRBV9|.|.
CASSVQAGRTDTQYF
TGTGCCAGCAGCGTACAAGCCGGGCGCACAGATACGCAGTATTTT
>TRBJ2-7|15|TRBV19|.|TRBD2
CASSILGGGAYEQYF
TGTGCCAGTAGTATTCTGGGCGGGGGGGCCTACGAGCAGTACTTC